The 9 T cell receptor beta chains below all came from one sample that was sequenced in a study of blood T cells in healthy people across ages. Together with a sample-barcoded 5' primer, a J-beta primer mix was included in a second PCR lasting roughly 6 to 12 cycles. In TCRdb, the 5' RACE reads were re-called with MiXCR into one record per CDR3 protein. The data hold over 1,500,000 distinct CDR3 sequences, with about 39% observed a single time. The sequencing sample was made of blood. Receptor source: a human donor in good health.

This chain joins TRBV12-3 or TRBV12-4 and TRBJ2-3; TRBD1 matches at 8 bases. The CDR3 sequence is 17 residues long. V was clipped by 2 bases and J by 1 base; unmatched bases: 8. CDR3 DNA sequence: TGTGCCAGCAGTTTAATCAGGGGGCAGGTGGGCACAGATACGCAGTATTTT. Encoded protein: CASSLIRGQVGTDTQYF.

This clonotype turned up a few times. The chain combines TRBV7-8 with TRBJ2-3; D is possibly TRBD1 (6 bases). From germline, CDR1 is SGHVS and CDR2 FQNEAQ. The CDR3 sequence is 17 residues long. Trimming pared 4 bases from V and 5 bases from J, leaving 22 bases between. CDR3 nucleotides: TGTGCCAGCAGCTCCTCCAGGGGATCGACCTTAGGAGATACGCAGTATTTT. It yields the protein CASSSSRGSTLGDTQYF.

The rearrangement links TRBV7-2 to TRBJ1-2; D remains ambiguous. Germline V CDR1 and CDR2: SGHTA, FQGNSA. The CDR3 runs 13 residues. The germline V and J ends were trimmed by 4 bases and 8 bases, with 14 bases remaining between them. CDR3 protein: CASSSGRMQGYTF. The CDR3 region has the DNA TGTGCCAGCAGCTCCGGGCGCATGCAGGGCTACACCTTC.

The genes are TRBV7-9 and TRBJ2-3; 8 positions agree with TRBD2. This CDR3 has 16 amino acids. Trimming at V came to 1 base and at J to 6 bases, leaving 9 bases not matched to a gene. Germline assignment: CDR1 SEHNR and CDR2 FQNEAQ (reference sequence). DNA of the CDR3: TGTGCCAGCAGCTTAGATTTTAGCGGGGACTTTGATACGCAGTATTTT. This gives the protein CASSLDFSGDFDTQYF.

The V call is TRBV7-2, the J call TRBJ2-2, with D tentatively TRBD1 or TRBD2 (5 bases each). Germline V gene data show CDR1 as SGHTA and CDR2 as FQGNSA. V was pared by 4 bases and J by 5 bases, with 8 bases between. The CDR3 has 13 residues. CDR3 sequence reads: CASSWDLTGELFF. The CDR3 DNA sequence: TGTGCCAGCAGCTGGGACCTTACCGGGGAGCTGTTTTTT.

Only a few counts were recorded for this clonotype. V usage is TRBV15 and J usage is TRBJ2-7; the match to TRBD2 covers 9 bases. This CDR3 has 15 amino acids. Germline V lookup: CDR1 LNHNV, CDR2 YYDKDF (reference sequence). Trimming removed 6 bases from V and 1 base from J; junction bases left unmatched: 7. The CDR3 DNA reads TGTGCCACCAGAGTAGCGGGGGCCCAATCCTACGAGCAGTACTTC. Encoded protein: CATRVAGAQSYEQYF.

V gene TRBV7-6 combines with J gene TRBJ2-4, with D uncertain. TRBJ2-7 explains the end of the DNA better; the J call may be wrong. CDR3 length: 16 residues. Germline V gives CDR1 SGHVS, CDR2 FNYEAQ. The CDR3 loop is CASSPTVTVNSYEQYF. In nucleotides, the CDR3 is TGTGCCAGCAGCCCTACCGTAACGGTCAATTCCTACGAGCAGTACTTC.

The chain is built from TRBV11-3 and TRBJ1-1; D ambiguous. Trimming removed 0 bases at V and 4 bases at J, with 12 bases between. The CDR3 is 15 residues long. Germline-derived CDR1 and CDR2 are SGHNT and YENEEA. CDR3 coding DNA: TGTGCCAGCAGCTTAGATGCGGAATCTGGCACTGAAGCTTTCTTT. Encoded protein: CASSLDAESGTEAFF.

Here the CDR3 reads CASSLAGGHPRLYGYTF. CDR3 DNA: TGCGCCAGCAGCTTGGCAGGGGGCCATCCCCGACTCTATGGCTACACCTTC. The chain couples TRBV5-1 to TRBJ1-2; the match to TRBD1 covers 8 bases. This CDR3 spans 17 amino acids. Losses at the gene ends were 0 bases for V and 4 bases for J; bases not matched to a gene: 11. The germline V gene has CDR1 SGHRS and CDR2 YFSETQ.